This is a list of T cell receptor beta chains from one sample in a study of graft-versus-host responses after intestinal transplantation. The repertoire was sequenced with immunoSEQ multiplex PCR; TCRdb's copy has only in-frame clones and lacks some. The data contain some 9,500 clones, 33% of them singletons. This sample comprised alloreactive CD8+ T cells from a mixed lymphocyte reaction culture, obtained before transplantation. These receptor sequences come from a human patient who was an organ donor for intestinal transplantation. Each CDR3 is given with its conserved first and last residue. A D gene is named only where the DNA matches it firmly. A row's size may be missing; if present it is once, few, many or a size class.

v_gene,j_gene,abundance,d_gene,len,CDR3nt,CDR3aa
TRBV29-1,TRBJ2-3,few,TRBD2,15,TGCAGCGTTGCGGGGACTAGCGGGGGGTCAGATACGCAGTATTTT,CSVAGTSGGSDTQYF
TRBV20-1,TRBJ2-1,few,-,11,TGCAGTGCGAGGGATGGCAATGAGCAGTTCTTC,CSARDGNEQFF
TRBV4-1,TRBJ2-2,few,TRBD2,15,TGCGCCAGCAGCCAGGGGACTAGCGGGACCGGGGAGCTGTTTTTT,CASSQGTSGTGELFF
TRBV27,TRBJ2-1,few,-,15,TGTGCCAGCAGTTTATCGGCTCGCGGTTATAATGAGCAGTTCTTC,CASSLSARGYNEQFF
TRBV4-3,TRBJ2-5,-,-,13,TGCGCCAGCAGCCAAGAGGCGGGGGAGACCCAGTACTTC,CASSQEAGETQYF
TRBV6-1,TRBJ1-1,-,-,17,TGTGCCAGCAGTGTTAGAGGACTGTGGGGTCGATTGACTGAAGCTTTCTTT,CASSVRGLWGRLTEAFF
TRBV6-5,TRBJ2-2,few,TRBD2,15,TGTGCCAGCAGTTACCGCGGGGGGGCCACCGGGGAGCTGTTTTTT,CASSYRGGATGELFF
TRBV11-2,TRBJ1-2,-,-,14,TGTGCCAGCAGCTCCGGACTCTCCAGCGGAGGCTACACCTTC,CASSSGLSSGGYTF
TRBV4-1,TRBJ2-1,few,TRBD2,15,TGTGCCAGCACCCCGGACCCGGGACTAGACAATGAGCAGTTCTTC,CASTPDPGLDNEQFF
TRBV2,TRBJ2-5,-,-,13,TGTGCCAGCAGCGGGACACTTCAAGAGACCCAGTACTTC,CASSGTLQETQYF
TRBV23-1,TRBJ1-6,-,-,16,TGCGCCAGCAAGGGACTTCCTTCCGGGGTTAATTCACCCCTCCACTTT,CASKGLPSGVNSPLHF
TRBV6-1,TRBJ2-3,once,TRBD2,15,TGTGCCAGCAGTACTAGCGGGGGGAGGGCAGATACGCAGTATTTT,CASSTSGGRADTQYF
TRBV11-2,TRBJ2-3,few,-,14,TGTGCCAGCAGCCCCGAAGTCTCGGGGGATACGCAGTATTTT,CASSPEVSGDTQYF
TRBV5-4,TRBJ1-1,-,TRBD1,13,TGTGCCAGCAGGGGTCCCAGGGGGCGTGTGGCTTTCTTT,CASRGPRGRVAFF
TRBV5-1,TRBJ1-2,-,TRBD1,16,TGCGCCAGCAGCTTGGCCTTTAGGGGGCAGGACTATGGCTACACCTTC,CASSLAFRGQDYGYTF
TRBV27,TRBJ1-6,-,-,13,TGTGCCAGCAGTTTAGGCGGGGTTCGGACCCTCCACTTT,CASSLGGVRTLHF
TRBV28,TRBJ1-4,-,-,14,TGTGCCAGCAGTTTAGCTTCCGGGATTGAAAAACTGTTTTTT,CASSLASGIEKLFF
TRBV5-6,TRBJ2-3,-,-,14,TGTGCCAGTGACGGCTGGCGGGCCACAGATACGCAGTATTTT,CASDGWRATDTQYF
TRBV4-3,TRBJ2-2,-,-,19,TGCGCCAGCAGCCAAGATGGGGGGGGAGCGGGACATTCGACCGGGGAGCTGTTTTTT,CASSQDGGGAGHSTGELFF
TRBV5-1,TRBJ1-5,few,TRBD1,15,TGCGCCAGCAGACCATTCACAGGGGGCAATCAGCCCCAGCATTTT,CASRPFTGGNQPQHF
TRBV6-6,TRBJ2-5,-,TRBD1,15,TGTGCCAGCAGTACCCCCGGGACAGGGTCGCAGACCCAGTACTTC,CASSTPGTGSQTQYF
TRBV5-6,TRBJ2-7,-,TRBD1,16,TGCGCCAGCAGCCCTCTGGGACAGGGGGCCCCCTACGAGCAGTACTTC,CASSPLGQGAPYEQYF
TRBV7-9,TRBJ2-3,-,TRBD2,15,TGTGCCAGCAGCTTACCGGGGGGAAGGAAGGATACGCAGTATTTT,CASSLPGGRKDTQYF
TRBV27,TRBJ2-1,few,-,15,TGTGCCAGCACCCCCCGGGACAACTCCTACAATGAGCAGTTCTTC,CASTPRDNSYNEQFF
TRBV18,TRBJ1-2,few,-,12,TGTGCCAGCTCACCACCTCGTCATGGCTACACCTTC,CASSPPRHGYTF
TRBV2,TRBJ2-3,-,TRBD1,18,TGTGCCAGCAGTGAAAGGCAGGGGGCAGTCGCGGGCACAGATACGCAGTATTTT,CASSERQGAVAGTDTQYF
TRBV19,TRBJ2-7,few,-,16,TGTGCCAGTAGTCCCCTATCATATCGGACACCCGACGAGCAGTACTTC,CASSPLSYRTPDEQYF
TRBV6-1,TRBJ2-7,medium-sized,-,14,TGTGCCAGCAGTGACCCCAGGACAGCCTACGAGCAGTACTTC,CASSDPRTAYEQYF
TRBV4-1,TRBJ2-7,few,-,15,TGCGCCAGCAGCCAAGACAGGGGAGGGACCTACGAGCAGTACTTC,CASSQDRGGTYEQYF
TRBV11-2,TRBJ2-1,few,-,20,TGTGCCAGCAGCTTAGAGGGAGACATTATCCTGGGCGGCTCCTACAATGAGCAGTTCTTC,CASSLEGDIILGGSYNEQFF
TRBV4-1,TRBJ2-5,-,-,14,TGCGCCAGCAGCCAGATCGGGGTCCAAGAGACCCAGTACTTC,CASSQIGVQETQYF
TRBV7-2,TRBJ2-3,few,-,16,TGTGCCAGCAGCCTAACCGCCGGGACTAGCACAGATACGCAGTATTTT,CASSLTAGTSTDTQYF
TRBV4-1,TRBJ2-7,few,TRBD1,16,TGCGCCAGCAGCTATGAGCAACCGGGACAGCCCTACGAGCAGTACTTC,CASSYEQPGQPYEQYF